This TCR beta chain was identified in a study of siplizumab effects on memory and regulatory T cells. The CDR3 sequence is 13 residues long. V lost 6 bases and J 2 bases, leaving 10 bases between the germline ends. The germline CDR1 and CDR2 sequences are SGHRS and YFSETQ. Details on this clone: Its antigen is currently unknown.

Notes on the study in general: Versus roughly 27% in controls, the mappable alloreactive CD4+ clones averaged about 74% Treg-derived with siplizumab. Most proliferating CD4+ or CD8+ clones, roughly 80-96%, had no naive or memory assignment. Siplizumab cultures yielded proliferating Tregs whose suppressive function was not confirmed. A small minority of alloreactive clones were mapped to unstimulated subsets.

Assay used: immunoSEQ multiplex PCR; TCRdb lists only in-frame clones, some missing. The sample lists about 87,000 clones; about nine tenths were seen once. Material: Tregs sorted from blood. The sequence was obtained from a human donor in good health. The rearrangement uses TRBV5-1 and TRBJ2-3; D is unclear. The CDR3 DNA is TGCGCCAGCAAGGACCGCTACACAGATACGCAGTATTTT. Protein product: CASKDRYTDTQYF.